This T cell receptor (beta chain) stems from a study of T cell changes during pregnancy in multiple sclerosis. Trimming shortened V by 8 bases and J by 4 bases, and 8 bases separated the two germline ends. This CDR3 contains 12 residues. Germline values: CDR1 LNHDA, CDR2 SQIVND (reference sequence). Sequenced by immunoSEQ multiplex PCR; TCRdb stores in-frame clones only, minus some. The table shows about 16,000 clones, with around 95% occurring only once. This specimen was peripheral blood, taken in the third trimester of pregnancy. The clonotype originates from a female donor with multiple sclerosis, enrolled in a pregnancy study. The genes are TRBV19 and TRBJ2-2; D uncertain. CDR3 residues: CASWRGTGELFF. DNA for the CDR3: TGTGCCAGTTGGAGAGGCACCGGGGAGCTGTTTTTT.